This is a list of T cell receptor beta chains from one sample in a study of post-analysis software for immune sequencing data. TCRdb ran MiXCR on the PCR reads and lists one entry per CDR3 protein. The sample comprises almost 700,000 distinct CDR3 sequences, 59% of which are singletons, and over 9% rests with the top ten. The sequenced sample consisted of blood. All receptors come from a girl aged 2 to 9 with multiple sclerosis. Each CDR3 is given with its conserved first and last residue. The D gene is left open where the match is weak. Rows may omit the clone size; those that give it use once, few, many or a size class.

abundance: NA; j_gene: TRBJ2-7; d_gene: TRBD2; v_gene: TRBV10-2; CDR3aa: CASSESTSGDSYEQYF; CDR3nt: TGCGCCAGCAGTGAGTCGACTAGCGGGGACTCCTACGAGCAGTACTTC
abundance: NA; j_gene: TRBJ2-7; d_gene: NA; v_gene: TRBV6-6; CDR3aa: CASSYTSYPEGTYEQYF; CDR3nt: TGTGCCAGCAGTTACACATCCTACCCGGAGGGCACCTACGAGCAGTACTTC
abundance: NA; j_gene: TRBJ2-1; d_gene: NA; v_gene: TRBV6-5; CDR3aa: CASSYDPGSSYNEQFF; CDR3nt: TGTGCCAGCAGTTACGATCCGGGGAGCTCCTACAATGAGCAGTTCTTC
abundance: NA; j_gene: TRBJ1-2; d_gene: NA; v_gene: TRBV29-1; CDR3aa: CSVVRPGAEGYTF; CDR3nt: TGCAGCGTTGTGAGACCAGGGGCGGAGGGCTACACCTTC
abundance: NA; j_gene: TRBJ2-3; d_gene: TRBD2; v_gene: TRBV6-2/TRBV6-3; CDR3aa: CASSYSQTGLAGDTQYF; CDR3nt: TGTGCCAGCAGTTACTCCCAAACGGGACTAGCAGGGGATACGCAGTATTTT
abundance: NA; j_gene: TRBJ2-1; d_gene: TRBD2; v_gene: TRBV7-9; CDR3aa: CASSVSGVGGEQFF; CDR3nt: TGTGCCAGCAGCGTTAGCGGGGTGGGCGGTGAGCAGTTCTTC
abundance: NA; j_gene: TRBJ2-1; d_gene: NA; v_gene: TRBV20-1; CDR3aa: CSARDFGVSNEQFF; CDR3nt: TGCAGTGCTCGTGATTTTGGGGTTTCCAATGAGCAGTTCTTC
abundance: NA; j_gene: TRBJ2-3; d_gene: TRBD2; v_gene: TRBV11-2; CDR3aa: CASSQRGDGDTQYF; CDR3nt: TGTGCCAGCAGCCAGCGGGGGGATGGAGATACGCAGTATTTT
abundance: NA; j_gene: TRBJ1-2; d_gene: NA; v_gene: TRBV2; CDR3aa: CASSEPTGYGYTF; CDR3nt: TGTGCCAGCAGTGAGCCGACAGGTTACGGCTACACCTTC
abundance: NA; j_gene: TRBJ2-3; d_gene: TRBD2; v_gene: TRBV7-6; CDR3aa: CASRISGGDTQYF; CDR3nt: TGTGCCAGCAGGATTAGCGGGGGGGATACGCAGTATTTT
abundance: NA; j_gene: TRBJ2-1; d_gene: NA; v_gene: TRBV11-2; CDR3aa: CASSFQGEEQFF; CDR3nt: TGTGCCAGCAGCTTTCAGGGTGAGGAGCAGTTCTTC
abundance: NA; j_gene: TRBJ1-2; d_gene: TRBD1; v_gene: TRBV4-3; CDR3aa: CASSQVTGTGNYGYTF; CDR3nt: TGCGCCAGCAGCCAGGTTACCGGGACAGGCAACTATGGCTACACCTTC
abundance: few; j_gene: TRBJ2-1; d_gene: TRBD1; v_gene: TRBV5-1; CDR3aa: CASRRGQGGEQFF; CDR3nt: TGCGCCAGCAGACGAGGACAGGGTGGTGAGCAGTTCTTC
abundance: NA; j_gene: TRBJ2-7; d_gene: NA; v_gene: TRBV6-2/TRBV6-3; CDR3aa: CASSYFGTPYEQYF; CDR3nt: TGTGCCAGCAGTTACTTCGGAACCCCTTACGAGCAGTACTTC
abundance: NA; j_gene: TRBJ2-5; d_gene: NA; v_gene: TRBV7-9; CDR3aa: CASSRAPGQETQYF; CDR3nt: TGTGCCAGCAGCCGAGCGCCGGGACAAGAGACCCAGTACTTC
abundance: few; j_gene: TRBJ2-1; d_gene: TRBD2; v_gene: TRBV12-3/TRBV12-4; CDR3aa: CASSLGASGGNNEQFF; CDR3nt: TGTGCCAGCAGTTTAGGGGCTAGCGGGGGGAACAATGAGCAGTTCTTC
abundance: NA; j_gene: TRBJ2-7; d_gene: NA; v_gene: TRBV12-3/TRBV12-4; CDR3aa: CASSFQGARDNEQYF; CDR3nt: TGTGCCAGCAGTTTCCAAGGGGCGCGGGATAACGAGCAGTACTTC
abundance: NA; j_gene: TRBJ1-5; d_gene: TRBD1; v_gene: TRBV24-1; CDR3aa: CATGEGGQGNWAQHF; CDR3nt: TGTGCCACCGGGGAAGGGGGACAGGGCAATTGGGCCCAGCATTTT
abundance: NA; j_gene: TRBJ2-3; d_gene: TRBD2; v_gene: TRBV29-1; CDR3aa: CSVGLGTSGTNTQYF; CDR3nt: TGCAGCGTTGGCCTTGGGACTAGCGGGACCAATACGCAGTATTTT
abundance: once; j_gene: TRBJ1-2; d_gene: NA; v_gene: TRBV5-1; CDR3aa: CASSSDRHSNYGYTF; CDR3nt: TGCGCCAGCAGCTCGGACAGACACTCTAACTATGGCTACACCTTC
abundance: NA; j_gene: TRBJ2-1; d_gene: NA; v_gene: TRBV6-6; CDR3aa: CASKEGVGNEQFF; CDR3nt: TGTGCCAGCAAGGAGGGAGTCGGGAATGAGCAGTTCTTC
abundance: NA; j_gene: TRBJ2-7; d_gene: NA; v_gene: TRBV2; CDR3aa: CASRTGDLYEQYF; CDR3nt: TGTGCCAGCAGGACGGGGGATTTGTACGAGCAGTACTTC
abundance: few; j_gene: TRBJ2-3; d_gene: NA; v_gene: TRBV7-3; CDR3aa: CASSLSVGPDTQYF; CDR3nt: TGTGCCAGCAGCTTATCCGTCGGTCCAGATACGCAGTATTTT
abundance: NA; j_gene: TRBJ2-7; d_gene: NA; v_gene: TRBV7-9; CDR3aa: CASSASKEGSYEQYF; CDR3nt: TGTGCCAGCAGCGCTAGTAAGGAGGGATCTTACGAGCAGTACTTC
abundance: few; j_gene: TRBJ2-3; d_gene: TRBD2; v_gene: TRBV20-1; CDR3aa: CSARDRGGRGDTQYF; CDR3nt: TGCAGTGCTAGAGATCGGGGGGGCCGAGGAGATACGCAGTATTTT
abundance: NA; j_gene: TRBJ2-4; d_gene: NA; v_gene: TRBV15; CDR3aa: CATSRSRGLENIQYF; CDR3nt: TGTGCCACCAGCAGGTCTAGGGGTTTGGAAAACATTCAGTACTTC
abundance: NA; j_gene: TRBJ1-1; d_gene: NA; v_gene: TRBV5-1; CDR3aa: CASSLAPTGLSNTEAFF; CDR3nt: TGCGCCAGCAGCTTGGCTCCAACAGGGCTTTCGAACACTGAAGCTTTCTTT
abundance: NA; j_gene: TRBJ2-5; d_gene: NA; v_gene: TRBV20-1; CDR3aa: CSARDLRDPRETQYF; CDR3nt: TGCAGTGCTAGAGATCTTCGGGATCCGCGGGAGACCCAGTACTTC
abundance: NA; j_gene: TRBJ2-3; d_gene: NA; v_gene: TRBV20-1; CDR3aa: CSALLISDTQYF; CDR3nt: TGCAGTGCTCTTCTAATTTCAGATACGCAGTATTTT
abundance: NA; j_gene: TRBJ2-1; d_gene: TRBD2; v_gene: TRBV7-9; CDR3aa: CASSPKREGVYNEQFF; CDR3nt: TGTGCCAGCAGCCCGAAGCGGGAGGGGGTCTACAATGAGCAGTTCTTC
abundance: NA; j_gene: TRBJ2-1; d_gene: NA; v_gene: TRBV27; CDR3aa: CASSQASYNEQFF; CDR3nt: TGTGCCAGCAGTCAGGCCTCCTACAATGAGCAGTTCTTC
abundance: NA; j_gene: TRBJ2-1; d_gene: NA; v_gene: TRBV15; CDR3aa: CATSRDPGQNYNEQFF; CDR3nt: TGTGCCACCAGCAGAGACCCGGGACAAAACTACAATGAGCAGTTCTTC
abundance: NA; j_gene: TRBJ1-2; d_gene: NA; v_gene: TRBV7-2; CDR3aa: CASSLIFGSPANYGYTF; CDR3nt: TGTGCCAGCAGCTTAATCTTCGGGTCCCCAGCTAACTATGGCTACACCTTC
abundance: few; j_gene: TRBJ2-1; d_gene: TRBD2; v_gene: TRBV7-9; CDR3aa: CASSSAGTSAYNEQFF; CDR3nt: TGTGCCAGCAGCTCGGCCGGGACTAGCGCCTACAATGAGCAGTTCTTC
abundance: NA; j_gene: TRBJ2-7; d_gene: TRBD1; v_gene: TRBV5-1; CDR3aa: CASSSGTGALEQYF; CDR3nt: TGCGCCAGCAGCTCCGGGACAGGGGCTCTGGAGCAGTACTTC
abundance: NA; j_gene: TRBJ2-1; d_gene: TRBD2; v_gene: TRBV3-1; CDR3aa: CASSQVGLAGEVEYRNEQFF; CDR3nt: TGTGCCAGCAGCCAAGTAGGACTAGCGGGAGAGGTGGAGTATAGGAATGAGCAGTTCTTC
abundance: NA; j_gene: TRBJ2-1; d_gene: NA; v_gene: TRBV20-1; CDR3aa: CSARGSAGPGREQFF; CDR3nt: TGCAGTGCTAGAGGGTCGGCGGGCCCGGGGAGGGAGCAGTTCTTC
abundance: NA; j_gene: TRBJ2-5; d_gene: NA; v_gene: TRBV29-1; CDR3aa: CSDPVRRETQYF; CDR3nt: TGCAGCGACCCGGTGCGACGAGAGACCCAGTACTTC
abundance: NA; j_gene: TRBJ1-2; d_gene: TRBD1; v_gene: TRBV7-9; CDR3aa: CASSLEDRGSGYTF; CDR3nt: TGTGCCAGCAGCTTAGAGGACAGGGGATCCGGCTACACCTTC
abundance: NA; j_gene: TRBJ1-6; d_gene: NA; v_gene: TRBV7-6; CDR3aa: CASSVSPQGNYNSPLHF; CDR3nt: TGTGCCAGCAGCGTGTCCCCGCAGGGCAACTATAATTCACCCCTCCACTTT
abundance: NA; j_gene: TRBJ1-1; d_gene: TRBD1; v_gene: TRBV6-6; CDR3aa: CASRYRDRDTEAFF; CDR3nt: TGTGCCAGCAGATACCGGGACAGGGACACTGAAGCTTTCTTT
abundance: NA; j_gene: TRBJ1-5; d_gene: NA; v_gene: TRBV20-1; CDR3aa: CSARAGGDQPQHF; CDR3nt: TGCAGTGCACGGGCGGGGGGTGATCAGCCCCAGCATTTT
abundance: NA; j_gene: TRBJ2-1; d_gene: NA; v_gene: TRBV5-1; CDR3aa: CASSGSSYNEQVF; CDR3nt: TGCGCCAGCAGCGGGAGCTCCTACAATGAGCAGGTCTTC
abundance: NA; j_gene: TRBJ2-3; d_gene: NA; v_gene: TRBV27; CDR3aa: CASRGQSTDTQYF; CDR3nt: TGTGCCAGCCGCGGACAGAGCACAGATACGCAGTATTTT
abundance: NA; j_gene: TRBJ2-5; d_gene: NA; v_gene: TRBV12-3/TRBV12-4; CDR3aa: CASSFVGDRFQETQYF; CDR3nt: TGTGCCAGCAGTTTTGTAGGAGACAGGTTCCAAGAGACCCAGTACTTC
abundance: once; j_gene: TRBJ2-3; d_gene: TRBD2; v_gene: TRBV5-1; CDR3aa: CASSFVTSGSDTQYF; CDR3nt: TGCGCCAGCAGCTTCGTCACTAGCGGGAGTGATACGCAGTATTTT
abundance: NA; j_gene: TRBJ2-7; d_gene: TRBD1; v_gene: TRBV6-2/TRBV6-3; CDR3aa: CASSGTGVGEQYF; CDR3nt: TGTGCCAGCAGCGGGACAGGGGTTGGCGAGCAGTACTTC
abundance: NA; j_gene: TRBJ1-1; d_gene: NA; v_gene: TRBV27; CDR3aa: CASSFASGTEAFF; CDR3nt: TGTGCCAGCAGTTTTGCGTCGGGCACTGAAGCTTTCTTT
abundance: few; j_gene: TRBJ2-1; d_gene: TRBD2; v_gene: TRBV7-8; CDR3aa: CASSLGSSGSSGEFF; CDR3nt: TGTGCCAGCAGCTTAGGTAGTAGCGGGAGCTCTGGGGAGTTCTTC
abundance: NA; j_gene: TRBJ2-6; d_gene: NA; v_gene: TRBV6-6; CDR3aa: CASTRRLSSSGANVLTF; CDR3nt: TGTGCCAGCACCAGACGGCTATCGAGTTCTGGGGCCAACGTCCTGACTTTC
abundance: few; j_gene: TRBJ2-4; d_gene: TRBD2; v_gene: TRBV7-2; CDR3aa: CASSFSGGEGIQYF; CDR3nt: TGTGCCAGCAGCTTTAGCGGGGGGGAGGGCATTCAGTACTTC
abundance: NA; j_gene: TRBJ2-7; d_gene: TRBD2; v_gene: TRBV10-3; CDR3aa: CAISDPVGREARYEQYF; CDR3nt: TGTGCCATCAGTGACCCCGTGGGGCGGGAGGCCCGCTACGAGCAGTACTTC
abundance: NA; j_gene: TRBJ2-3; d_gene: TRBD2; v_gene: TRBV7-2; CDR3aa: CASSPKSGLARSVTDTQYF; CDR3nt: TGTGCCAGCAGCCCCAAATCTGGACTAGCGAGGAGTGTCACAGATACGCAGTATTTT